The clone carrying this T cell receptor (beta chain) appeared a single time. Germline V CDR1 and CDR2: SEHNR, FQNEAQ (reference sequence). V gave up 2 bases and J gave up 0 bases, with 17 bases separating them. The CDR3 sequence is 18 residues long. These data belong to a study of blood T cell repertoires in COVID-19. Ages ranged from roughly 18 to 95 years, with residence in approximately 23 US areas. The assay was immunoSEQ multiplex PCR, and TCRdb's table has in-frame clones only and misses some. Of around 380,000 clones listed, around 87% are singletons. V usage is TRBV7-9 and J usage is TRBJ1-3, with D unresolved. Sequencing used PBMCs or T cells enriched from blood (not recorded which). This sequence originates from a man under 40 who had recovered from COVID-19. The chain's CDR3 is CASSLKPIGLVSGNTIYF. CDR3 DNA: TGTGCCAGCAGCTTAAAGCCCATTGGGCTGGTCTCTGGAAACACCATATATTTT.